These 15 T cell receptor beta chains came from one sample sequenced in a study of cytomegalovirus exposure and HLA in healthy donors. 60 Vbeta and 13 Jbeta primers were used in PCR. Clones were read by immunoSEQ multiplex PCR, and TCRdb kept only the in-frame ones, dropping some. The sample carries 160,000 or so clones, roughly 83% recorded once. Sequenced sample: PBMCs. These receptors were obtained from a man aged 25 to 40 in good health and CMV-seronegative.

V is TRBV29-1 and J is TRBJ1-2; D might be TRBD1 (6 bases). The CDR3 is made up of 14 amino acids. Trimming took 6 bases from V and 2 from J, leaving 16 bases between them. The germline V gene has CDR1 SQVTM and CDR2 ANQGSEA. CDR3 sequence reads: CSVNTETGNYGYTF. CDR3 coding DNA: TGCAGCGTCAACACAGAAACAGGGAACTATGGCTACACCTTC.

On this clone: Within the sample, other DNA sequences also encode this same CDR3. The genes are TRBV19 and TRBJ2-3; D possibly corresponds to TRBD2 (5 bases). This CDR3 is 14 amino acids long. Germline V gene sequence: CDR1 LNHDA, CDR2 SQIVND (reference sequence). Trimming pared 3 bases from V and 6 bases from J, leaving 13 bases between. DNA of the CDR3: TGTGCCAGTAGTATTGGGCTAGCAGCGGATACGCAGTATTTT. Encoded protein: CASSIGLAADTQYF.

This sequence joins TRBV6-1 and TRBJ1-5; TRBD1 matches 11 bases. Germline assignment: CDR1 MNHNS and CDR2 SASEGT. V shed 2 bases and J 3 bases; nucleotides not matched to a gene: 9. The length of the CDR3 is 18 residues. The CDR3 bases are TGTGCCAGCAGTGAATCCGGGACAGGGGGGTTGGACAATCAGCCCCAGCATTTT. Translation gives CASSESGTGGLDNQPQHF.

This clone came up once. The V gene is TRBV5-1, the J gene TRBJ2-3, with 11 nucleotides matching TRBD2. CDR1 and CDR2 from the germline V gene are SGHRS and YFSETQ. The junction had 11 bases not matched to a gene; V was cut back by 10 bases and J by 1 base. CDR3 length: 16 amino acids. The CDR3 spells CAPSGLAGGGTDTQYF. The DNA of the CDR3 is TGCGCCCCCAGCGGTCTAGCGGGGGGTGGCACAGATACGCAGTATTTT.

A note on this clone: A read error is likely, as this CDR3 ends without the conserved phenylalanine or tryptophan. The chain uses TRBV7-9 and TRBJ1-2; D is ambiguous. V was shortened by 4 bases and J by 8 bases, with 17 bases between the two germline ends. Looked up from germline, CDR1 is SEHNR and CDR2 is FQNEAQ (reference sequence). This CDR3 region has 14 residues. CDR3 in amino acids: CASSSRIDGRGYTL. The DNA for the CDR3 is TGTGCCAGCAGCTCCCGAATTGACGGGAGAGGCTACACCCTC.

The genes are TRBV5-1 and TRBJ2-7; TRBD1 aligns across 7 bases. Trimming cost V 4 bases and J 5 bases; bases outside gene matches: 9. Looked up from germline, CDR1 is SGHRS and CDR2 is YFSETQ. The CDR3 is 14 residues long. CDR3 DNA: TGCGCCAGCAGCCCGGGACAGCCCCGGGACGAGCAGTACTTC. Translation: CASSPGQPRDEQYF.

This clone was counted a few times. V gene TRBV5-1 combines with J gene TRBJ2-1; maybe TRBD2 (5 bases). CDR3 size: 14 residues. Trimming took off 3 bases at V and 3 bases at J, with 10 bases between the two ends. CDR1 is SGHRS, CDR2 YFSETQ, per germline. The CDR3 DNA reads TGCGCCAGCAGCTGGTCGGGGAACTACAATGAGCAGTTCTTC. It translates to CASSWSGNYNEQFF.

Note on this clone: One junction end does not reproduce the germline sequence, and a read error may be involved. The rearrangement joins TRBV7-9 to TRBJ1-5, with a tentative D call TRBD1 (5 bases). This CDR3 has 15 amino acids. Germline CDR1 reads SEHNR; CDR2 reads FQNEAQ (reference sequence). This CDR3 is CSSSLGEAGNQPQHF. The DNA of the CDR3 is TGTTCCAGCAGCTTAGGGGAAGCAGGGAATCAGCCCCAGCATTTT.

CDR3 amino acids: CASSPRVGEQFF. The CDR3 DNA reads TGCGCCAGCAGCCCCAGGGTAGGGGAGCAGTTCTTC. The chain joins TRBV4-1 to TRBJ2-1; possible D gene TRBD1, 5 bases. The V end was cut by 4 bases, the J end by 10 bases, with 11 bases between. The CDR3 extends over 12 amino acids. Germline V gene lookup returns CDR1 MGHRA and CDR2 YSYEKL.

This CDR3 is CASSQVRGGGYTF. CDR3 sequence (DNA): TGTGCCAGTAGTCAAGTCAGGGGTGGCGGCTACACCTTC. The chain combines TRBV19 with TRBJ1-2; D possibly corresponds to TRBD1 (6 bases). Per germline, CDR1 LNHDA and CDR2 SQIVND (reference sequence). V was cut by 5 bases and J by 8 bases, with 15 bases left in between. The CDR3 extends over 13 amino acids.

The rearrangement links TRBV7-2 to TRBJ1-1; D is possibly TRBD1 (5 bases). This CDR3 contains 14 residues. Germline V gives CDR1 SGHTA, CDR2 FQGNSA. Deletions cut 5 bases from V and 5 bases from J, with 15 bases between. This chain's CDR3 is CASSVRVGGTEAFF. The CDR3 DNA reads as TGTGCCAGCAGCGTCAGGGTTGGGGGGACTGAAGCTTTCTTT. Supplemented by reference TRBV7-2 and TRBJ1-1, the full variable domain reads GAGVSQSPSNKVTEKGKDVELRCDPISGHTALYWYRQSLGQGLEFLIYFQGNSAPDKSGLPSDRFSAERTGGSVSTLTIQRTQQEDSAVYLCASSVRVGGTEAFFGQGTRLTVV.

This clone was seen more than once but under ten times. The chain recombines TRBV7-8 with TRBJ2-7; D is undetermined. V dropped 5 bases and J dropped 3 bases, with 8 bases sitting between them. The CDR3 has 12 amino acids. Germline V gene sequence: CDR1 SGHVS, CDR2 FQNEAQ. The CDR3 region has the DNA TGTGCCAGCAGCGCCCTACGCTACGAGCAGTACTTC. This codes for CASSALRYEQYF.

This chain joins TRBV30 and TRBJ1-5; a possible D gene is TRBD1 (6 bases). Looked up from germline, CDR1 is GTSNPN and CDR2 is SVGIG (reference sequence). Trimming shortened V by 0 bases and J by 4 bases, and 16 bases separated the two germline ends. The CDR3 sequence is 16 residues long. This CDR3 reads CAWSVRGIGKNQPQHF. The CDR3, as DNA: TGTGCCTGGAGTGTTAGGGGGATAGGTAAGAATCAGCCCCAGCATTTT.

V and J are TRBV13 and TRBJ2-3; TRBD1 matches 7 bases. Germline V gene lookup returns CDR1 PRHDT and CDR2 FYEKMQ (reference sequence). The CDR3 has 15 amino acids. The ends lost 0 bases at V and 5 bases at J; junction bases unmatched: 5. The CDR3 loop is CASSLGLSGGDTQYF. The CDR3 nucleotides are TGTGCCAGCAGCTTAGGTCTGTCAGGGGGAGATACGCAGTATTTT. Supplemented by reference TRBV13 and TRBJ2-3, the full variable domain reads AAGVIQSPRHLIKEKRETATLKCYPIPRHDTVYWYQQGPGQDPQFLISFYEKMQSDKGSIPDRFSAQQFSDYHSELNMSSLELGDSALYFCASSLGLSGGDTQYFGPGTRLTVL.

CDR3 sequence reads: CASGFYGEPVGGYTF. DNA for the CDR3: TGTGCCAGCGGATTTTACGGGGAACCAGTTGGGGGCTACACCTTC. This chain joins TRBV5-5 and TRBJ1-2; D is undetermined. Germline CDR1 and CDR2: SGHKS and YYEKEE (reference sequence). V lost 7 bases and J 8 bases, leaving 24 bases between the germline ends. CDR3 length: 15 residues. Looking up the rest from reference TRBV5-5 and TRBJ1-2 gives the full variable domain: DAGVTQSPTHLIKTRGQQVTLRCSPISGHKSVSWYQQVLGQGPQFIFQYYEKEERGRGNFPDRFSARQFPNYSSELNVNALLLGDSALYLCASGFYGEPVGGYTFGSGTRLTVV.